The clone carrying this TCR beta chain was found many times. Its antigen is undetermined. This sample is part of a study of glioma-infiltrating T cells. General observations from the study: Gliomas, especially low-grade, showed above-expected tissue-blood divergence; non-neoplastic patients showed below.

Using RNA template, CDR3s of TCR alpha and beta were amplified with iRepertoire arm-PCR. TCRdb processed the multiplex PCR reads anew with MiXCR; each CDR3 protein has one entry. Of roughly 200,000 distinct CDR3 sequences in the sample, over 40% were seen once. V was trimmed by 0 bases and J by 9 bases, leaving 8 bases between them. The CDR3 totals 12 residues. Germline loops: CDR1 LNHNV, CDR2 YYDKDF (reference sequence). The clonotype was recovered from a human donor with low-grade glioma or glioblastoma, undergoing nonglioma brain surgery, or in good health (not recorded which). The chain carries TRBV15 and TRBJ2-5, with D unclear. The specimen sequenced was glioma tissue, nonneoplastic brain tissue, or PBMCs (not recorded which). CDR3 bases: TGTGCCACCAGCAGAGACAGATCTTCCCAGTACTTC. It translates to CATSRDRSSQYF. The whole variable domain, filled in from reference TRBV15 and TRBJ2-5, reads DAMVIQNPRYQVTQFGKPVTLSCSQTLNHNVMYWYQQKSSQAPKLLFHYYDKDFNNEADTPDNFQSRRPNTSFCFLDIRSPGLGDTAMYLCATSRDRSSQYFGPGTRLLVL.